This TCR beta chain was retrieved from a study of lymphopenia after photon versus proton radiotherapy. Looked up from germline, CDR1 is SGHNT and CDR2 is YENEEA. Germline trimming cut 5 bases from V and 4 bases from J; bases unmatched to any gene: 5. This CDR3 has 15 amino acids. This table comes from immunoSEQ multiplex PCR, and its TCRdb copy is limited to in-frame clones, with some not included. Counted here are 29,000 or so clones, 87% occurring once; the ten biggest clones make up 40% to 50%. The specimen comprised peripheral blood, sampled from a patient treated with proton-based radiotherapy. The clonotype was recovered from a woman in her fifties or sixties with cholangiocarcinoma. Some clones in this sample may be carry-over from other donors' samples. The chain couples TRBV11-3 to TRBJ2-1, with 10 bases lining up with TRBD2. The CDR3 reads CASSSTSGAYNEQFF. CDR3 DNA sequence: TGTGCCAGCAGCAGTACTAGCGGGGCTTACAATGAGCAGTTCTTC.